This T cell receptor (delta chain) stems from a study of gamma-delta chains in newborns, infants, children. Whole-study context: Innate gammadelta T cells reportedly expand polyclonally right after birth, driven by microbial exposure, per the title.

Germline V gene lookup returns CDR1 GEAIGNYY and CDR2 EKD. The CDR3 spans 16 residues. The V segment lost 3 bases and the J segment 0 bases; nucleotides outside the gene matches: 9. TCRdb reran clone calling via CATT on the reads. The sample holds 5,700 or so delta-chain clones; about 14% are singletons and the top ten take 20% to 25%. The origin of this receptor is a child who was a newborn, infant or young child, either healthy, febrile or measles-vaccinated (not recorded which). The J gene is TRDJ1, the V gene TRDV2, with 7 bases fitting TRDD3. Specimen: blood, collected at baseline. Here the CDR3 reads CACDSPWGRDTDKLIF. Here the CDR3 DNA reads TGTGCCTGTGACTCCCCTTGGGGGAGAGACACCGATAAACTCATCTTT.